The 2 T cell receptor beta chains listed next were all sequenced from one sample in a study of cytomegalovirus exposure and HLA in healthy donors. PCR was performed using 60 Vbeta and 13 Jbeta primers. TCRdb's table, derived via immunoSEQ multiplex PCR, lists solely in-frame clones and lacks some. The table shows about 67,000 clones, with around 67% occurring only once. The sample taken for sequencing was PBMCs. All receptors come from a woman aged 30 to 39 in good health and CMV-seronegative.

This sequence joins TRBV18 and TRBJ1-1; D may be TRBD1 (6 bases). The V gene's germline CDR1 is KGHSH and CDR2 LQKENI. The CDR3 covers 14 residues. The V gene lost 3 bases and the J gene lost 1 base, with 9 bases spanning the gap. CDR3 sequence: CASSPADRNTEAFF. CDR3 DNA: TGTGCCAGCTCACCGGCGGACAGGAACACTGAAGCTTTCTTT. The full variable domain, with the rest looked up from reference TRBV18 and TRBJ1-1, is NAGVMQNPRHLVRRRGQEARLRCSPMKGHSHVYWYRQLPEEGLKFMVYLQKENIIDESGMPKERFSAEFPKEGPSILRIQQVVRGDSAAYFCASSPADRNTEAFFGQGTRLTVV.

The chain links TRBV7-8 to TRBJ1-1; 10 nucleotides agree with TRBD1. This CDR3 contains 14 residues. The germline CDR1 and CDR2 sequences are SGHVS and FQNEAQ. Trimming took 5 bases from V and 7 from J; bases not matched to a gene: 7. The CDR3 region is CASSIDRGRGEAFF. In DNA form, the CDR3 reads TGTGCCAGCAGCATCGACAGGGGGCGGGGTGAAGCTTTCTTT.